This entry lists 31 T cell receptor beta chains sequenced from one sample in a study of T cell responses to AZD1222 COVID-19 vaccine. Profiled with immunoSEQ multiplex PCR; TCRdb holds only in-frame clones, not every one. The table has more than 80,000 clones, 80% to 90% seen once. The source material was peripheral blood, sampled 28 days after the second AZD1222 dose. These TCRs come from an adult who received the AZD1222 COVID-19 vaccine.

The chain carries TRBV6-5 and TRBJ1-1; TRBD1 is a possible D gene (5 bases). V gave up 6 bases and J gave up 4 bases, with 18 bases separating them. Per the germline V gene, CDR1 is MNHEY and CDR2 is SVGAGI. CDR3 size: 15 residues. CDR3 nucleotide sequence: TGTGCCAGCAGCACTCTCAGGGTTATCGGCACTGAAGCTTTCTTT. This translates into CASSTLRVIGTEAFF.

This clone was detected once. The V call is TRBV29-1, the J call TRBJ2-7, with 7 positions matching TRBD2. J lost 6 bases, V lost 5 bases, and 7 bases had no gene match. The CDR3 sequence is 12 residues long. Germline lookup yields CDR1 SQVTM and CDR2 ANQGSEA. Here the CDR3 DNA reads TGCAGCGTTTCTATCGGGAGGAGCGAGCAGTACTTC. It translates to CSVSIGRSEQYF.

The genes are TRBV5-1 and TRBJ2-7, with D perhaps TRBD1 (7 bases). V was pared by 7 bases and J by 3 bases, with 17 bases between. This CDR3 contains 14 residues. Germline V gene lookup returns CDR1 SGHRS and CDR2 YFSETQ. CDR3 coding DNA: TGCGCCAGCGCTGGACGACAGGGAGGCTACGAGCAGTACTTC. This sequence encodes CASAGRQGGYEQYF.

The rearrangement joins TRBV4-3 to TRBJ1-2; 7 bases are shared with TRBD1. The CDR3 length is 15 residues. Trimming at V came to 0 bases and at J to 8 bases, leaving 9 bases not matched to a gene. CDR1 is LGHNA, CDR2 YSLEER, per germline. The CDR3 protein is CASSQDDRAGSGYTF. CDR3 DNA: TGCGCCAGCAGCCAAGATGACAGGGCCGGTAGCGGCTACACCTTC.

This chain links TRBV5-4 with TRBJ1-1; D unresolved. The CDR3 is 12 residues long. The V end was cut by 0 bases, the J end by 4 bases, with 4 bases between. CDR1 is SGHNT, CDR2 YYREEE, per germline (reference sequence). The CDR3 DNA reads as TGTGCCAGCAGCTTGGGGACCACTGAAGCTTTCTTT. Translated: CASSLGTTEAFF.

The sample holds a few counts of this clone. The chain carries TRBV11-3 and TRBJ2-1; tentative D call: TRBD2 (6 bases). The CDR3 sequence is 15 residues long. With 1 base removed from V and 3 bases from J, the gap between germline ends came to 10 bases. Germline CDR1 reads SGHNT; CDR2 reads YENEEA. The CDR3 protein is CASSLVRGIYNEQFF. CDR3 nucleotides: TGTGCCAGCAGCTTAGTCCGGGGGATCTACAATGAGCAGTTCTTC.

This chain connects TRBV27 to TRBJ2-1; perhaps TRBD1 as D (6 bases). V was pared by 0 bases and J by 16 bases, with 22 bases between. In germline, CDR1 is MNHEY, CDR2 SMNVEV (reference sequence). This CDR3 has 15 residues. The CDR3 bases are TGTGCCAGCAGTTTATCCGCGTCAGGGGATAGATCGGGCTTCTTC. Amino acid sequence: CASSLSASGDRSGFF.

The chain joins TRBV7-2 to TRBJ2-7, with 7 bases that match TRBD1. The CDR3 loop spans 14 amino acids. The germline V gene has CDR1 SGHTA and CDR2 FQGNSA. Losses at the gene ends were 0 bases for V and 5 bases for J; bases not matched to a gene: 4. The CDR3 reads CASSLAGQINEQYF. The CDR3 DNA reads TGTGCCAGCAGCTTAGCGGGACAGATCAACGAGCAGTACTTC. The variable domain in full, completed from reference TRBV7-2 and TRBJ2-7, reads GAGVSQSPSNKVTEKGKDVELRCDPISGHTALYWYRQSLGQGLEFLIYFQGNSAPDKSGLPSDRFSAERTGGSVSTLTIQRTQQEDSAVYLCASSLAGQINEQYFGPGTRLTVT.

The rearrangement uses TRBV24-1 and TRBJ1-4; a possible D gene is TRBD1 (5 bases). Trimming stripped 5 bases from V and 7 bases from J, with 7 bases between. The CDR3 extends over 12 amino acids. Germline V gives CDR1 KGHDR, CDR2 SFDVKD. In DNA, the CDR3 is TGTGCCACCAGTGCAGGGAGTGAAAAACTGTTTTTT. This codes for CATSAGSEKLFF.

This chain links TRBV20-1 with TRBJ1-1; 8 nucleotides align to TRBD1. CDR3 size: 13 residues. The trim removed 6 bases at V and 4 bases at J, leaving 7 bases unmatched. Germline V gene sequence: CDR1 DFQATT, CDR2 SNEGSKA (reference sequence). The CDR3 loop is CSASLGQGTEAFF. The DNA of the CDR3 is TGCAGTGCGAGTCTTGGACAGGGCACTGAAGCTTTCTTT.

V usage is TRBV6-5 and J usage is TRBJ1-5; 10 nucleotides agree with TRBD1. Germline CDR1 reads MNHEY; CDR2 reads SVGAGI. The CDR3 consists of 13 residues. V was pared by 7 bases and J by 7 bases, with 4 bases of the junction left unmatched. Written as DNA, the CDR3 is TGTGCCAGCACCCGGACAGGGGGGCAGCCCCAGCATTTT. It translates to CASTRTGGQPQHF.

This clone was detected only once. J is TRBJ1-1 and V is TRBV19; D is unresolved. The CDR3 consists of 17 residues. V was shortened by 3 bases and J by 1 base, with 18 bases between the two germline ends. Germline values: CDR1 LNHDA, CDR2 SQIVND (reference sequence). The CDR3 nucleotides read TGTGCCAGTAGTATTCGGACCATCCGGGCTTCGAACACTGAAGCTTTCTTT. Amino acids: CASSIRTIRASNTEAFF. The full variable domain, with the rest looked up from reference TRBV19 and TRBJ1-1, is DGGITQSPKYLFRKEGQNVTLSCEQNLNHDAMYWYRQDPGQGLRLIYYSQIVNDFQKGDIAEGYSVSREKKESFPLTVTSAQKNPTAFYLCASSIRTIRASNTEAFFGQGTRLTVV.

The gene calls are TRBV6-6 and TRBJ2-5; the match to TRBD2 covers 7 bases. This CDR3 has 14 residues. CDR1 is MNHNY and CDR2 is SVGAGI in the germline V gene (reference sequence). V trimming: 7 bases; J trimming: 9 bases; junction bases outside the gene matches: 14. CDR3 nucleotide sequence: TGTGCCAGCAAGCCTAGCGGCCCTCAATGGGCCCAGTACTTC. Amino acids: CASKPSGPQWAQYF.

The chain uses TRBV29-1 and TRBJ2-7; D remains ambiguous. Germline CDR1 reads SQVTM; CDR2 reads ANQGSEA. The CDR3 contains 11 residues. The ends were cut back, 4 bases at V and 6 bases at J, with 10 bases in the middle. CDR3 protein: CSVVGLGEQYF. The CDR3 nucleotides are TGCAGCGTTGTGGGGTTAGGCGAGCAGTACTTC.

A note on this clone: One end of the junction varies from germline; a read error may be responsible. The chain carries TRBV29-1 and TRBJ2-1; 11 bases agree with TRBD2. The CDR3 is made up of 15 amino acids. The V gene's germline CDR1 is SQVTM and CDR2 ANQGSEA. CDR3 coding DNA: TGCAGCGCTCGACTAGCGGGAATTTCCTTCAATGAGCAGTTCTTC. It specifies CSARLAGISFNEQFF.

This chain links TRBV10-3 with TRBJ2-7; TRBD2 is a possible D gene (5 bases). This CDR3 spans 15 amino acids. From germline, CDR1 is ENHRY and CDR2 SYGVKD. V shed 0 bases and J shed 10 bases, with 19 bases lying between them. CDR3 nucleotides: TGTGCCATCAGTGAGTCGAGAGGGTCAGCTGTTAGTCAGTACGTC. Amino acids: CAISESRGSAVSQYV.

The chain has TRBV5-4 and TRBJ1-2, with 9 bases aligning to TRBD1. From germline, CDR1 is SGHNT and CDR2 YYREEE (reference sequence). J was trimmed by 2 bases and V by 4 bases; bases with no gene match: 3. The CDR3 totals 14 residues. CDR3 nucleotide sequence: TGTGCCAGCAGCATGGGACAGGGCAACTATGGCTACACCTTC. The encoded protein is CASSMGQGNYGYTF.

V and J are TRBV19 and TRBJ1-1, with D unclear. Germline CDR1 reads LNHDA; CDR2 reads SQIVND (reference sequence). Trimming shortened V by 0 bases and J by 8 bases, and 10 bases separated the two germline ends. The CDR3 is 13 amino acids. The CDR3 loop is CASSIDFRLEAFF. As DNA, the CDR3 is TGTGCCAGTAGTATAGATTTTCGTCTGGAAGCTTTCTTT.

This sequence joins TRBV19 and TRBJ2-5; weak D call: TRBD2 (6 bases). CDR3 size: 14 residues. Trimming took off 3 bases at V and 3 bases at J, with 11 bases between the two ends. Germline V CDR1 and CDR2: LNHDA, SQIVND (reference sequence). CDR3 DNA: TGTGCCAGTAGTATGAGCGGACTAAAAGAGACCCAGTACTTC. This sequence encodes CASSMSGLKETQYF.

This CDR3 is CASIRPQGSATEAFF. In nucleotides, the CDR3 is TGTGCCAGCATCAGACCACAGGGGTCGGCCACTGAAGCTTTCTTT. The chain carries TRBV6-5 and TRBJ1-1; 7 bases fit TRBD1. This CDR3 contains 15 residues. The V segment lost 7 bases and the J segment 4 bases; nucleotides outside the gene matches: 12. Germline-derived CDR1 and CDR2 are MNHEY and SVGAGI.

The rearrangement uses TRBV6-5 and TRBJ2-1; D uncertain. Germline V lookup: CDR1 MNHEY, CDR2 SVGAGI. V gave up 4 bases and J gave up 1 base, with 8 bases separating them. The length of the CDR3 is 14 residues. DNA of the CDR3: TGTGCCAGCAGTTCAGCGCGTTCCTACAATGAGCAGTTCTTC. Translating gives CASSSARSYNEQFF.

The CDR3 spells CATSDARGTSSNYGYTF. Written as DNA, the CDR3 is TGTGCCACCAGTGATGCCCGCGGGACAAGTTCTAACTATGGCTACACCTTC. V and J are TRBV24-1 and TRBJ1-2, with D possibly TRBD1 on 6 matching bases. The CDR3 length is 17 residues. Trimming cost V 3 bases and J 0 bases, with 16 bases left between them. Per the germline V gene, CDR1 is KGHDR and CDR2 is SFDVKD.

Worth noting for this clone: One end of the junction does not line up with germline, which may come from a read error. The chain couples TRBV28 to TRBJ2-7, with TRBD2 matching 7 bases. CDR3 length: 11 residues. Germline assignment: CDR1 MDHEN and CDR2 SYDVKM. The chain's CDR3 is CASSALALPFF. CDR3 in DNA: TGTGCCAGCAGTGCACTAGCGCTCCCCTTCTTC.

This chain uses TRBV11-3 with TRBJ2-1; tentatively, D is TRBD1 or TRBD2 (5 bases each). This CDR3 has 16 residues. CDR1 and CDR2 from the germline V gene are SGHNT and YENEEA. Trimming cost V 5 bases and J 0 bases, with 14 bases left between them. CDR3 bases: TGTGCCAGCAGCCCACAAGAGGGGAGCTCCTACAATGAGCAGTTCTTC. Its translation is CASSPQEGSSYNEQFF.

The rearrangement uses TRBV19 and TRBJ1-1; weak D call: TRBD1 (5 bases). This CDR3 region has 17 residues. The germline V and J ends were trimmed by 7 bases and 1 base, with 22 bases remaining between them. CDR1 is LNHDA and CDR2 is SQIVND in the germline V gene (reference sequence). The DNA of the CDR3 is TGTGCCAGTACCCGTGGACAAATTCTTTACGCGAACACTGAAGCTTTCTTT. Translating gives CASTRGQILYANTEAFF.

This chain uses TRBV11-3 with TRBJ2-5, with D possibly matching TRBD2 (5 bases). The CDR3 has 16 residues. Germline V gene data show CDR1 as SGHNT and CDR2 as YENEEA. V shed 2 bases and J shed 1 base, with 14 bases lying between them. In DNA, the CDR3 is TGTGCCAGCAGCTTAACCCCGTTGAGCGGCCAAGAGACCCAGTACTTC. It yields the protein CASSLTPLSGQETQYF.

The rearrangement uses TRBV3-1 (or the pseudogene TRBV3-2) and TRBJ1-5; TRBD1 aligns across 9 bases. CDR3 length: 14 residues. J was trimmed by 7 bases and V by 1 base; bases with no gene match: 2. Per the germline V gene, CDR1 is LGHDT and CDR2 is YNNKEL (reference sequence). The CDR3 loop is CASSQAGTGQPQHF. The CDR3 bases are TGTGCCAGCAGCCAAGCCGGGACAGGGCAGCCCCAGCATTTT.

This chain uses TRBV7-2 with TRBJ1-1; tentative D call: TRBD1 (5 bases). Germline loops: CDR1 SGHTA, CDR2 FQGNSA. The V and J ends lost 8 bases and 2 bases respectively, with 12 bases between them. The CDR3 sequence is 13 residues long. CDR3 sequence reads: CASEDSHNTEAFF. DNA of the CDR3: TGTGCCAGCGAAGACAGCCATAACACTGAAGCTTTCTTT.

The V gene is TRBV6-2 or TRBV6-3, the J gene TRBJ1-3; D gene unclear. Per the germline V gene, CDR1 is MNHEY and CDR2 is SVGEGT. The CDR3 runs to 13 residues. V shed 5 bases and J shed 0 bases, with 5 bases lying between them. CDR3 sequence reads: CASSQPSGNTIYF. The CDR3 region has the DNA TGTGCCAGCAGTCAACCCTCTGGAAACACCATATATTTT.

This clone is a singleton in its sample. The chain couples TRBV7-9 to TRBJ2-1; D uncertain. The CDR3 extends over 15 amino acids. Germline assignment: CDR1 SEHNR and CDR2 FQNEAQ (reference sequence). Deletions cut 5 bases from V and 9 bases from J, with 20 bases between. This CDR3 is CASSLDLTFAGEQFF. CDR3 nucleotides: TGTGCCAGCAGCCTCGACCTTACCTTCGCTGGTGAGCAGTTCTTC. Using reference TRBV7-9 and TRBJ2-1 for the parts outside the CDR3, the full variable domain is DTGVSQNPRHKITKRGQNVTFRCDPISEHNRLYWYRQTLGQGPEFLTYFQNEAQLEKSRLLSDRFSAERPKGSFSTLEIQRTEQGDSAMYLCASSLDLTFAGEQFFGPGTRLTVL.

The chain joins TRBV21-1 to TRBJ2-3; the table's D call of TRBD1 was not tested on the DNA. TRBV21-1 is a documented pseudogene. This CDR3 is built from 15 residues. CDR3: CASSKKGQDTDTQYF. CDR3 DNA sequence: TGTGCCAGCAGCAAAAAGGGACAGGACACAGATACGCAGTATTTT.